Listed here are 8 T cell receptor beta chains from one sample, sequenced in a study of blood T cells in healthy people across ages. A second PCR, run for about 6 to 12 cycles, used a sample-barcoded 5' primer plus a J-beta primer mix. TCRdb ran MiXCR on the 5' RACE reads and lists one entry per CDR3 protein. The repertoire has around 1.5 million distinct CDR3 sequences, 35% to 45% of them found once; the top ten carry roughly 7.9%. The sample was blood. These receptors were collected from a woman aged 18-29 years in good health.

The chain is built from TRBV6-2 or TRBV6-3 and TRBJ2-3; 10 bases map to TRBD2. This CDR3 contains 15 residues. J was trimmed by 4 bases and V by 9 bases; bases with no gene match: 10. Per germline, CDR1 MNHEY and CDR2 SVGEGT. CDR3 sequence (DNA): TGTGCCAGTAGGATAAGCGGGGGGGCTGCAGATACGCAGTATTTT. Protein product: CASRISGGAADTQYF.

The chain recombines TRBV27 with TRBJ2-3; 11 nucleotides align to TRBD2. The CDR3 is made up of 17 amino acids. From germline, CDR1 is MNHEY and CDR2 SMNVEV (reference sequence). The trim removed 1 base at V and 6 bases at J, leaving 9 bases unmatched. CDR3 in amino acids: CASSLLLAGAKADTQYF. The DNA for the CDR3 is TGTGCCAGCAGTTTATTACTAGCGGGGGCAAAGGCGGATACGCAGTATTTT.

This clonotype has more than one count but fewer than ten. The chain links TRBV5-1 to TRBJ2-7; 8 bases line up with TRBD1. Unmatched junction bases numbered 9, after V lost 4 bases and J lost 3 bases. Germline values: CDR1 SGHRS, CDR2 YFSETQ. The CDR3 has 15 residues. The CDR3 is CASSPTGTGLYEQYF. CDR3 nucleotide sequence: TGCGCCAGCAGCCCGACCGGGACAGGCCTCTACGAGCAGTACTTC.

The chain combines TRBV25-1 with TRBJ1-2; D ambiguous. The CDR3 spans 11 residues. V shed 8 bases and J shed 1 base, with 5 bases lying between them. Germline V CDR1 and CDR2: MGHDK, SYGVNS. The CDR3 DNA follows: TGTGCCAGCTTCAATAACTATGGCTACACCTTC. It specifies CASFNNYGYTF.

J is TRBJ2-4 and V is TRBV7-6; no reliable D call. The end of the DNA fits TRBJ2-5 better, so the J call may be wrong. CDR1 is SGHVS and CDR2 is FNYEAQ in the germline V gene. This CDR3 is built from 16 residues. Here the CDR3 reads CASSSRPMGLQETQYF. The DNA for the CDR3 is TGTGCCAGCAGCTCGCGCCCCATGGGGTTACAAGAGACCCAGTACTTC.

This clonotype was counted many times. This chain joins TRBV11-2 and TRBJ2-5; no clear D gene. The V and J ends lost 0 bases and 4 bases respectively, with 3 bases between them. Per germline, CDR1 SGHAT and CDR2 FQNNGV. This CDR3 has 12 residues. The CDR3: CASSLDVETQYF. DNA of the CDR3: TGTGCCAGCAGCTTAGACGTAGAGACCCAGTACTTC.

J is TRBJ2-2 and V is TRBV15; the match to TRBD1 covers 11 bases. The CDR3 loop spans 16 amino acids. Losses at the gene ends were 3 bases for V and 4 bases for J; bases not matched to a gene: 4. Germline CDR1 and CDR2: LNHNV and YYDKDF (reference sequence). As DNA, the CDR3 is TGTGCCACCAGCAGCCCGGGACAGGGGGTCACCGGGGAGCTGTTTTTT. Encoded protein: CATSSPGQGVTGELFF.

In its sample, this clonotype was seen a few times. DNA of the CDR3: TGTGCCAGCAGCCGTAGTATAGCTGAAGCTTTCTTT. Its translation: CASSRSIAEAFF. The rearrangement uses TRBV11-2 and TRBJ1-1; D is undetermined. Germline V lookup: CDR1 SGHAT, CDR2 FQNNGV. The CDR3 is made up of 12 amino acids. The V gene lost 5 bases and the J gene lost 6 bases, with 10 bases spanning the gap.